The clone carrying this T cell receptor (beta chain) was found a few times. The data originate from a study of T cells in Graves' hyperthyroidism and ophthalmopathy. TCR beta CDR3 region amplification was performed from RNA transcripts. HTBI primers were employed in a first-round RT-PCR of the TCR CDR3. TCRdb reprocessed the multiplex PCR reads via MiXCR and lists one record per CDR3 protein. The top ten hold 25% to 30% of the sample, which has fewer than 450,000 distinct CDR3 sequences, roughly 13% seen once. The ends lost 7 bases at V and 0 bases at J; junction bases unmatched: 5. Germline V gene lookup returns CDR1 LNHDA and CDR2 SQIVND (reference sequence). The CDR3 is 15 amino acids. Ophthalmopathy patients all had a Clinical Activity Score of at least 3, a NOSPECS grade of at least 4 and disease under 3 months old. The PBMCs studied were ones that came from 9 to 10 ml fresh peripheral blood.

This clonotype was sampled from a man between 50 and 59 years old with Graves' ophthalmopathy. Sequenced input: blood. The rearrangement uses TRBV19 and TRBJ2-1; 8 nucleotides align to TRBD1. The CDR3 loop reads CASTRQGNSYNEQFF. CDR3 sequence (DNA): TGTGCCAGTACTCGACAGGGGAACTCCTACAATGAGCAGTTCTTC.